This T cell receptor beta chain was identified during a study of Ad26.COV2.S vaccination and SARS-CoV-2 variants. Treatment in this sample: some 19 received Ad26.COV2.S at low or high dose, single or two shots; about 5 received placebo; per-sample allocation not given. Specimens were obtained on day 63 following the first vaccine or placebo injection. The administered vaccine (an Ad26 vector) expressed Wuhan-strain SARS-CoV-2 spike. Here immunoSEQ multiplex PCR was the method, and the copy in TCRdb shows in-frame clones only, minus some. The sample carries some 350,000 clones, about 88% recorded once. The clonotype originates from a person between 18 and 65 years old who received the Ad26.COV2.S COVID-19 vaccine or a placebo. The source was peripheral blood, collected in a trial of Ad26.COV2.S vaccine versus placebo.

CDR3 in DNA: TGTGCCAGCAGCCAAGAAGCCGGAACAAACAATGAGCAGTTCTTC. Translated: CASSQEAGTNNEQFF. The rearrangement joins TRBV3-1 (or the pseudogene TRBV3-2) to TRBJ2-1; D remains unclear. The ends were cut back, 0 bases at V and 5 bases at J, with 11 bases in the middle. This CDR3 has 15 residues. From germline, CDR1 is LGHDT and CDR2 YNNKEL (reference sequence).